The 6 T cell receptor beta chains below were found in one sample sequenced in a study of beta chain features in type 1 diabetes. The isolated RNA, all of it, was reverse transcribed, so expressed TCRB transcripts were what got sequenced. TCRdb's copy holds only in-frame clones and misses some; the assay was immunoSEQ multiplex PCR. The table lists about 47,000 clones, approximately 40% of them singletons, with 0.1% to 0.15% in the top ten. Study-wide findings and caveats: Moderately but significantly shorter TCRB CDR3s were found in Type 1 diabetes patients in all four CD4+ subsets.

For these receptors, no antigen is known. The specimen was stem cell memory CD4+ T cells from blood. Receptor source: a man aged 30-40 years with type 1 diabetes.

This chain joins TRBV4-2 and TRBJ2-7; 7 bases are shared with TRBD1. Germline-derived CDR1 and CDR2 are LGHNA and YNFKEQ. This CDR3 has 14 amino acids. V lost 4 bases and J lost 0; bases outside the gene matches: 3. The CDR3 region has the DNA TGTGCCAGCAGCCCGGGACAGAACTCCTACGAGCAGTACTTC. It is translated as CASSPGQNSYEQYF.

This clone was seen only a few times. V and J are TRBV20-1 and TRBJ1-1; tentatively, D is TRBD1 (5 bases). Trimming stripped 5 bases from V and 9 bases from J, with 13 bases between. Germline V gene lookup returns CDR1 DFQATT and CDR2 SNEGSKA (reference sequence). The CDR3 runs 11 residues. As DNA, the CDR3 is TGCAGTGCTTTCGGAGGGACGAAAGCTTTCTTT. This translates into CSAFGGTKAFF.

The chain recombines TRBV10-3 with TRBJ1-5; no clear D gene. The germline V gene encodes CDR1 ENHRY and CDR2 SYGVKD. There are 15 residues in the CDR3. Trimming pared 0 bases from V and 5 bases from J, leaving 11 bases between. In DNA form, the CDR3 reads TGTGCCATCAGTGAGTCGTTAACATCCTATCAGCCCCAGCATTTT. As protein: CAISESLTSYQPQHF.

J is TRBJ1-1 and V is TRBV7-3, with no clear D. CDR3 length: 16 residues. Germline CDR1 is SGHTA and CDR2 is FQGTGA. V was cut by 5 bases and J by 1 base, with 17 bases left in between. CDR3 sequence (DNA): TGTGCCAGCAGCCCCCGGGCGGGTGGATCGAACACTGAAGCTTTCTTT. Its translation: CASSPRAGGSNTEAFF.

This rearrangement joins TRBV6-1 to TRBJ2-7; the match to TRBD2 covers 9 bases. The trim removed 2 bases at V and 2 bases at J, leaving 4 bases unmatched. Germline V CDR1 and CDR2: MNHNS, SASEGT. The CDR3 spans 15 residues. As DNA, the CDR3 is TGTGCCAGCAGTGAACAATTAGCGGGAGCCTACGAGCAGTACTTC. As protein: CASSEQLAGAYEQYF.

This rearrangement joins TRBV6-6 to TRBJ1-1; D gene ambiguous. V shed 5 bases and J shed 11 bases, with 15 bases lying between them. Germline lookup yields CDR1 MNHNY and CDR2 SVGAGI (reference sequence). The CDR3 consists of 12 residues. As DNA, the CDR3 is TGTGCCAGCAGTCGGTCAAGCGCGCAGGCTTTCTTT. Encoded protein: CASSRSSAQAFF.